This passage covers 13 T cell receptor beta chains from one sample sequenced in a study of technical replicates of blood from a few donors. Libraries were prepared by immunoSEQ multiplex PCR; TCRdb keeps only in-frame clonotypes and omits some of them. The table shows some 70,000 clones, with approximately 97% occurring only once. Sequenced material: T cells isolated from PBMCs. These receptors were taken from a human donor in good health.

The chain employs TRBV6-5 and TRBJ2-3; D uncertain. The V end was cut by 7 bases, the J end by 6 bases, with 8 bases between. The CDR3 has 11 amino acids. Germline V gene data show CDR1 as MNHEY and CDR2 as SVGAGI. As DNA, the CDR3 is TGTGCCAGCAATGACTTCGATACGCAGTATTTT. Encoded protein: CASNDFDTQYF.

The chain uses TRBV25-1 and TRBJ2-4, with 8 bases matching TRBD2. Germline CDR1 is MGHDK and CDR2 is SYGVNS. This CDR3 region has 17 residues. Trimming took 2 bases from V and 2 from J; bases not matched to a gene: 8. CDR3 sequence (DNA): TGTGCCAGCAGTGAAAGGACTCGGGGGGGTTCCAAAAACATTCAGTACTTC. Encoded protein: CASSERTRGGSKNIQYF.

V is TRBV29-1 and J is TRBJ2-7; 10 bases match TRBD1. V gave up 7 bases and J gave up 0 bases; unmatched junction bases: 6. The CDR3 totals 14 residues. Germline-derived CDR1 and CDR2 are SQVTM and ANQGSEA. The CDR3 is CSATGTGDSYEQYF. The CDR3 DNA reads as TGCAGCGCAACCGGGACAGGGGACTCCTACGAGCAGTACTTC.

The genes are TRBV4-3 and TRBJ1-5, with TRBD1 as a possible D gene (6 bases). CDR1 is LGHNA and CDR2 is YSLEER in the germline V gene. V was trimmed by 6 bases and J by 10 bases, leaving 16 bases between them. CDR3 length: 13 residues. CDR3 in DNA: TGCGCCAGCAGTAGGACAGCTAGAACCCCCCAGCATTTT. As protein: CASSRTARTPQHF.

This rearrangement joins TRBV9 to TRBJ1-3; 8 positions match TRBD1. Germline CDR1 is SGDLS and CDR2 is YYNGEE. CDR3 length: 17 amino acids. The trim removed 0 bases at V and 5 bases at J, leaving 10 bases unmatched. The CDR3, as DNA: TGTGCCAGCAGCGTAGCCACCGCTGGACAGGGACGAAACACCATATATTTT. Its protein is CASSVATAGQGRNTIYF.

The J gene is TRBJ1-1, the V gene TRBV7-2; 8 nucleotides align to TRBD1. CDR3 size: 14 residues. J lost 4 bases, V lost 5 bases, and 6 bases had no gene match. Germline-derived CDR1 and CDR2 are SGHTA and FQGNSA. CDR3 sequence: CASSATGGITEAFF. CDR3 bases: TGTGCCAGCAGCGCAACAGGGGGAATCACTGAAGCTTTCTTT.

This chain connects TRBV15 to TRBJ2-7; D perhaps matches TRBD2 (5 bases). Trimming pared 0 bases from V and 4 bases from J, leaving 7 bases between. The CDR3 is 13 residues long. Germline V gene data show CDR1 as LNHNV and CDR2 as YYDKDF (reference sequence). The CDR3 reads CATSRDRRYEQYF. CDR3 nucleotide sequence: TGTGCCACCAGCAGAGATAGGAGGTACGAGCAGTACTTC.

V gene TRBV19 combines with J gene TRBJ1-5; 8 bases align to TRBD1. The CDR3 spans 20 residues. Unmatched junction bases numbered 21, after V lost 4 bases and J lost 4 bases. Germline values: CDR1 LNHDA, CDR2 SQIVND (reference sequence). This chain's CDR3 is CASSTKLHQGAIARNQPQHF. The CDR3 DNA reads as TGTGCCAGTAGTACAAAGCTTCATCAGGGGGCGATTGCTAGGAATCAGCCCCAGCATTTT.

V usage is TRBV9 and J usage is TRBJ2-3; no clear D gene. This CDR3 is 12 amino acids long. Trimming shortened V by 1 base and J by 3 bases, and 3 bases separated the two germline ends. In germline, CDR1 is SGDLS, CDR2 YYNGEE. CDR3 sequence reads: CASSVITDTQYF. DNA for the CDR3: TGTGCCAGCAGCGTAATAACAGATACGCAGTATTTT.

This rearrangement joins TRBV6-4 to TRBJ2-5; the match to TRBD2 covers 12 bases. The CDR3 runs to 16 residues. CDR1 MRHNA and CDR2 SNTAGT come from the germline V gene. V dropped 6 bases and J dropped 3; count of bases not matched to a gene: 8. As DNA, the CDR3 is TGTGCCAGCAGCGGACTAGCGGGATGCCTTAAAGAGACCCAGTACTTC. Translated, it gives CASSGLAGCLKETQYF.

This clone was observed once. The rearrangement joins TRBV7-9 to TRBJ2-1; D gene uncertain. The V gene lost 1 base and the J gene lost 8 bases, with 9 bases spanning the gap. Per the germline V gene, CDR1 is SEHNR and CDR2 is FQNEAQ (reference sequence). This CDR3 spans 13 amino acids. In DNA, the CDR3 is TGTGCCAGCAGCTTAGGTTTAGTAGATGAGCAGTTCTTC. It yields the protein CASSLGLVDEQFF.

This clone occurred once. This sequence joins TRBV6-5 and TRBJ2-2; a possible D gene is TRBD2 (6 bases). Looked up from germline, CDR1 is MNHEY and CDR2 is SVGAGI. The length of the CDR3 is 14 residues. Trimming removed 6 bases at V and 6 bases at J, with 14 bases between. In nucleotides, the CDR3 is TGTGCCAGCAGCGGGGGATTTTACGCCGGGGAGCTGTTTTTT. Encoded protein: CASSGGFYAGELFF.

The chain employs TRBV5-1 and TRBJ2-7; TRBD2 is a possible D gene (5 bases). V was trimmed by 0 bases and J by 1 base, leaving 8 bases between them. The CDR3 sequence is 14 residues long. CDR1 is SGHRS and CDR2 is YFSETQ in the germline V gene. The CDR3 sequence is CASSLVGGSYEQYF. The CDR3 nucleotides are TGCGCCAGCAGCTTGGTGGGCGGGTCCTACGAGCAGTACTTC.